The present T cell receptor (beta chain) was sequenced within a study of T cell responses to AZD1222 COVID-19 vaccine. Findings and caveats of the study: Spike-specific TCR breadth and depth rose after two AZD1222 doses.

Second doses that came at about 4 or about 12 weeks were put together. Trimming removed 7 bases at V and 4 bases at J, with 20 bases between. Germline values: CDR1 SQVTM, CDR2 ANQGSEA. The CDR3 runs 14 residues. In the case of this clone: Its cognate antigen is unknown.

Repertoires were generated with immunoSEQ multiplex PCR, while TCRdb's copy carries only in-frame clones and drops some. The sample includes over 130,000 clones, about nine tenths of them seen just once. The sequence was collected from an adult who received the AZD1222 COVID-19 vaccine. The source material was peripheral blood, sampled 28 days after the second AZD1222 dose. The chain employs TRBV29-1 and TRBJ2-7, with D tentatively TRBD1 or TRBD2 (5 bases each). Here the CDR3 DNA reads TGCAGCGCCCAAGACGCCATGGGACGGTACGAGCAGTACTTC. Its protein product is CSAQDAMGRYEQYF.